A single sample gave rise to the 4 T cell receptor beta chains below, sequenced in a study of cytomegalovirus exposure and HLA in healthy donors. This PCR relied on a set of 60 Vbeta primers and 13 Jbeta primers. This table comes from immunoSEQ multiplex PCR, and its TCRdb copy is limited to in-frame clones, with some not included. The data show 42,000 or so clones, with about 47% seen just once and 9% to 14% held by the top ten. Sequencing input: PBMCs. These receptors originate from a human donor in good health.

The chain employs TRBV7-9 and TRBJ2-5, with TRBD2 as a possible D gene (6 bases). This CDR3 contains 15 residues. The germline gives CDR1 SEHNR, CDR2 FQNEAQ (reference sequence). The V end lost 3 bases, the J end lost 4 bases, and 15 bases lay between the germline ends. The CDR3 coding sequence is TGTGCCAGCAGCTTGGCGGGTTCGGGAGTAGAGACCCAGTACTTC. Translation: CASSLAGSGVETQYF. Combining the CDR3 with reference TRBV7-9 and TRBJ2-5 gives the whole variable domain DTGVSQNPRHKITKRGQNVTFRCDPISEHNRLYWYRQTLGQGPEFLTYFQNEAQLEKSRLLSDRFSAERPKGSFSTLEIQRTEQGDSAMYLCASSLAGSGVETQYFGPGTRLLVL.

In this sample, this clone turned up many times. The chain has TRBV28 and TRBJ2-7; D might be TRBD2 (7 bases). The CDR3 consists of 15 residues. Trimming removed 2 bases from V and 2 bases from J, with 13 bases in between. Germline V gene lookup returns CDR1 MDHEN and CDR2 SYDVKM. The CDR3 sequence: CASSLAGARPYEQYF. In nucleotides, the CDR3 is TGTGCCAGCAGTTTAGCGGGGGCCCGCCCCTACGAGCAGTACTTC.

The chain employs TRBV27 and TRBJ2-1; tentative D call: TRBD1 (6 bases). V lost 5 bases, J lost 7 bases, and 18 bases lay in between. CDR1 is MNHEY and CDR2 is SMNVEV in the germline V gene (reference sequence). This CDR3 comprises 15 residues. CDR3 in amino acids: CASSLQGSFGNEQFF. In DNA, the CDR3 is TGTGCCAGCAGTCTACAGGGTAGCTTTGGGAATGAGCAGTTCTTC.

The chain is built from TRBV5-1 and TRBJ1-1; 7 bases fit TRBD1. J gave up 7 bases and V 3 bases, and 9 bases lay outside the gene matches. The CDR3 is made up of 14 amino acids. CDR1 is SGHRS, CDR2 YFSETQ, per germline. CDR3 loop: CASSSVTGFGEAFF. For the CDR3, the DNA is TGCGCCAGCAGCTCCGTGACAGGGTTCGGTGAAGCTTTCTTT.